The 5 T cell receptor beta chains in this list originate from one sample, sequenced in a study of CD8 T cells in Susac syndrome. An input of about 0.5 to 1 ug of RNA was subjected to reverse transcription using random hexamers. MiXCR, applied by TCRdb to the immunoSEQ multiplex PCR reads, yields one record per CDR3 protein. Of about 120,000 distinct CDR3 sequences in the sample, roughly 94% were seen once. Source material: CD8+ T cells from PBMCs. The receptor set was obtained from a human donor with Susac syndrome.

The table lists this clonotype with a count of one. This clone may be a read error of a much larger clone one base away. The chain links TRBV7-6 to TRBJ1-5; D is possibly TRBD1 (5 bases). Germline V gene data show CDR1 as SGHVS and CDR2 as FNYEAQ. With 5 bases removed from V and 3 bases from J, the gap between germline ends came to 14 bases. The CDR3 runs to 15 residues. The CDR3 region has the DNA TGTGCCAGCAGCCGGGGGGGGGATAACAATCAGCCCCAGCATTTT. The encoded protein is CASSRGGDNNQPQHF.

The chain couples TRBV11-2 to TRBJ2-1; the D gene is possibly TRBD2 (5 bases). The V and J ends lost 4 bases and 6 bases respectively, with 10 bases between them. Germline V CDR1 and CDR2: SGHAT, FQNNGV. This CDR3 has 13 residues. CDR3 sequence: CASSYPGFNEQFF. CDR3 bases: TGTGCCAGCAGCTACCCGGGGTTCAATGAGCAGTTCTTC. Full variable domain (outside the CDR3, taken from reference TRBV11-2 and TRBJ2-1): EAGVAQSPRYKIIEKRQSVAFWCNPISGHATLYWYQQILGQGPKLLIQFQNNGVVDDSQLPKDRFSAERLKGVDSTLKIQPAKLEDSAVYLCASSYPGFNEQFFGPGTRLTVL.

The chain carries TRBV29-1 and TRBJ1-4, with a weak D call TRBD1 (5 bases). CDR1 is SQVTM, CDR2 ANQGSEA, per germline. The V end was cut by 0 bases, the J end by 12 bases, with 11 bases between. This CDR3 has 12 amino acids. CDR3 in amino acids: CSVEDRPGELFF. The CDR3 DNA reads TGCAGCGTTGAAGATCGACCGGGGGAACTGTTTTTT.

This clonotype was counted once. The chain couples TRBV6-5 to TRBJ1-1; D is unclear. The germline V and J ends were trimmed by 0 bases and 10 bases, with 12 bases remaining between them. The CDR3 runs 13 residues. Germline lookup yields CDR1 MNHEY and CDR2 SVGAGI. CDR3 residues: CASSYSESRTAFF. DNA of the CDR3: TGTGCCAGCAGTTACTCCGAGTCTAGGACAGCTTTCTTT.

The V gene is TRBV12-5, the J gene TRBJ2-3; possibly TRBD2 for D (5 bases). Trimming stripped 0 bases from V and 7 bases from J, with 8 bases between. CDR3 length equals 13 residues. Germline V gene sequence: CDR1 LGHNT, CDR2 FRNRAP. In DNA, the CDR3 is TGTGCTAGTGGTTTGGTAAACGGGAATACGCAGTATTTT. Encoded protein: CASGLVNGNTQYF. The full variable domain, in which reference TRBV12-5 and TRBJ2-3 provide the parts outside the CDR3, is DARVTQTPRHKVTEMGQEVTMRCQPILGHNTVFWYRQTMMQGLELLAYFRNRAPLDDSGMPKDRFSAEMPDATLATLKIQPSEPRDSAVYFCASGLVNGNTQYFGPGTRLTVL.